This T cell receptor beta chain was sequenced in a study of post-analysis software for immune sequencing data. Background on the study: Relapsing-remitting, secondary progressive and progressive-relapsing courses of multiple sclerosis were included.

Study-level results: People with multiple sclerosis had a significantly lower normalized Chao1 diversity than controls did. Samples from one preparation batch, clustered by F measure, grouped strongly together. Patients used five TRBV segments, including TRBV5-6, TRBV5-1 and TRBV20-1, more often than controls.

Researchers reported that TCR beta cDNA libraries carried unique molecular identifiers. With about 0.95 to 10 million T cells as the source, a few hundred thousand cDNA molecules resulted. TCRdb reprocessed the PCR reads with MiXCR, giving one entry per CDR3 protein. The sample comprises 250,000 to 300,000 distinct CDR3 sequences, 36% of which are singletons, and 4% to 6% rests with the top ten. This clonotype was seen repeatedly, ten times or more. What it binds is unknown. The V gene's germline CDR1 is MNHEY and CDR2 SVGEGT. The CDR3 consists of 18 residues. V lost 2 bases and J lost 5; bases outside the gene matches: 11.

The sample taken for sequencing was blood. The chain combines TRBV6-2 or TRBV6-3 with TRBJ2-5; 13 nucleotides match TRBD2. This TCR was sampled from a girl aged 10 to 17 with multiple sclerosis. The CDR3 spells CASSYPPLAGGLKETQYF. The CDR3 DNA is TGTGCCAGCAGTTACCCCCCACTAGCGGGAGGGTTGAAGGAGACCCAGTACTTC.